These 26 T cell receptor beta chains originate from one sample sequenced in a study of shared clonotypes between healthy human individuals. This table comes from immunoSEQ multiplex PCR, and its TCRdb copy is limited to in-frame clones, with some not included. The sample has over 300,000 clones; over 75% are singletons. The source material was memory CD8+ T cells sorted from blood. Subset: CD45RO+ cells pooled with CCR7-negative TemRA cells. These receptor sequences come from a man between 18 and 29 years old in good health.

The J gene is TRBJ2-7, the V gene TRBV28; perhaps D is TRBD1 or TRBD2 (5 bases each). Trimming pared 5 bases from V and 6 bases from J, leaving 8 bases between. Germline V gene sequence: CDR1 MDHEN, CDR2 SYDVKM. The length of the CDR3 is 11 residues. CDR3 amino acids: CASSPGPEQYF. As DNA, the CDR3 is TGTGCCAGCAGTCCGGGACCCGAGCAGTACTTC.

This clone was seen only once. This chain links TRBV2 with TRBJ2-7, with 7 nucleotides matching TRBD1. CDR3 length: 14 residues. J gave up 0 bases and V 7 bases, and 6 bases lay outside the gene matches. Per the germline V gene, CDR1 is SNHLY and CDR2 is FYNNEI. CDR3 sequence reads: CASTPRDSSYEQYF. The CDR3 DNA reads TGTGCCAGCACTCCCCGGGACAGCTCCTACGAGCAGTACTTC.

V and J are TRBV6-1 and TRBJ2-7; weak D call: TRBD2 (5 bases). CDR3 length: 15 residues. V shed 6 bases and J shed 5 bases, with 20 bases lying between them. Germline CDR1 reads MNHNS; CDR2 reads SASEGT. CDR3 in amino acids: CASSGPVGLGDEQYF. The CDR3 DNA reads as TGTGCCAGCAGCGGGCCCGTCGGACTGGGAGACGAGCAGTACTTC.

This chain joins TRBV4-1 and TRBJ1-6; no reliable D call. CDR3 length equals 14 residues. Germline CDR1 MGHRA, CDR2 YSYEKL. V lost 3 bases and J lost 13, with 16 bases in between. The CDR3 spells CASSHIKTAAPLHF. The CDR3 DNA sequence: TGCGCCAGCAGCCACATTAAGACGGCTGCCCCCCTCCACTTT.

The rearrangement uses TRBV18 and TRBJ2-7; D uncertain. This CDR3 spans 16 amino acids. V gave up 2 bases and J gave up 0 bases, with 14 bases separating them. Germline loops: CDR1 KGHSH, CDR2 LQKENI. The CDR3 here is CASSPSYGPSSYEQYF. CDR3 sequence (DNA): TGTGCCAGCTCACCATCCTACGGTCCCAGCTCCTACGAGCAGTACTTC.

The chain links TRBV2 to TRBJ2-1, with D perhaps TRBD1 or TRBD2 (5 bases each). With 7 bases removed from V and 4 bases from J, the gap between germline ends came to 8 bases. The CDR3 sequence is 12 residues long. In germline, CDR1 is SNHLY, CDR2 FYNNEI. The CDR3, as DNA: TGTGCCAGCATGGGACCTTACAATGAGCAGTTCTTC. Its translation is CASMGPYNEQFF. Drawing the rest from reference TRBV2 and TRBJ2-1, the complete variable domain is EPEVTQTPSHQVTQMGQEVILRCVPISNHLYFYWYRQILGQKVEFLVSFYNNEISEKSEIFDDQFSVERPDGSNFTLKIRSTKLEDSAMYFCASMGPYNEQFFGPGTRLTVL.

The J gene is TRBJ2-7, the V gene TRBV4-3; D possibly uses TRBD1 or TRBD2 (5 bases each). CDR3 length: 16 amino acids. Between the trimmed V and J ends, which lost 0 bases and 2 bases, there was a span of 14 bases. CDR1 and CDR2 (germline): LGHNA, YSLEER. DNA of the CDR3: TGCGCCAGCAGCCAAGAACCGGGGACCGAAGCCTACGAGCAGTACTTC. Translated: CASSQEPGTEAYEQYF.

The V call is TRBV30, the J call TRBJ2-3; 9 nucleotides line up with TRBD1. Germline V gene data show CDR1 as GTSNPN and CDR2 as SVGIG (reference sequence). J was trimmed by 3 bases and V by 2 bases; bases with no gene match: 3. This CDR3 contains 14 residues. The CDR3 spells CAWSQGQGTDTQYF. The CDR3 region has the DNA TGTGCCTGGAGTCAGGGACAGGGAACAGATACGCAGTATTTT.

The rearrangement links TRBV5-1 to TRBJ2-2; 8 positions agree with TRBD1. The CDR3 length is 16 residues. V shed 0 bases, J shed 3 bases, and the junction held 4 bases outside the gene matches. Looked up from germline, CDR1 is SGHRS and CDR2 is YFSETQ. The CDR3 region is CASSLEWDRYTGELFF. As DNA, the CDR3 is TGCGCCAGCAGCTTGGAGTGGGACAGGTACACCGGGGAGCTGTTTTTT.

V gene TRBV6-1 combines with J gene TRBJ1-5, with unresolved D. The CDR3 length is 13 residues. V lost 7 bases and J lost 0, with 7 bases in between. Germline values: CDR1 MNHNS, CDR2 SASEGT. CDR3 in amino acids: CASKWDSNQPQHF. The CDR3 nucleotides read TGTGCCAGCAAGTGGGATAGCAATCAGCCCCAGCATTTT.

The V gene is TRBV5-6, the J gene TRBJ1-2; 9 bases are shared with TRBD1. CDR3 length: 14 amino acids. Trimming cost V 4 bases and J 8 bases; bases outside gene matches: 9. CDR1 and CDR2 (germline): SGHDT, YYEEEE. In DNA form, the CDR3 reads TGTGCCAGCAGCCTAGCATGGGACAGGGAGGGCTACACCTTC. Its translation is CASSLAWDREGYTF.

The V gene is TRBV9, the J gene TRBJ2-1; D gene unclear. The germline gives CDR1 SGDLS, CDR2 YYNGEE. The ends were cut back, 0 bases at V and 6 bases at J, with 13 bases in the middle. The CDR3 is 15 residues long. The CDR3 protein is CASSVDAGPANEQFF. CDR3 nucleotide sequence: TGTGCCAGCAGCGTAGATGCCGGGCCCGCCAATGAGCAGTTCTTC.

This clone has only one observation. This rearrangement joins TRBV5-1 to TRBJ2-7; D not resolved. Trimming took off 0 bases at V and 7 bases at J, with 20 bases between the two ends. Germline-derived CDR1 and CDR2 are SGHRS and YFSETQ. The CDR3 has 16 amino acids. In nucleotides, the CDR3 is TGCGCCAGCAGCTTGGCCCCCGGTGACGGCGCGAGGGAGCAGTACTTC. This encodes CASSLAPGDGAREQYF.

In its sample, this clone was seen once. The V and J genes are TRBV7-3 and TRBJ2-1; the D gene is possibly TRBD1 (5 bases). Germline CDR1 is SGHTA and CDR2 is FQGTGA. CDR3 length equals 15 residues. Trimming pared 8 bases from V and 5 bases from J, leaving 19 bases between. The CDR3 nucleotides are TGTGCCAGCGCCCCGGGCGTAGGGGCCAACAATGAGCAGTTCTTC. It yields the protein CASAPGVGANNEQFF.

The chain combines TRBV5-1 with TRBJ2-3, with 11 bases lining up with TRBD2. There are 18 residues in the CDR3. Germline-derived CDR1 and CDR2 are SGHRS and YFSETQ. V shed 3 bases, J shed 3 bases, and the junction held 12 bases outside the gene matches. CDR3 residues: CASSSGLAGRIITDTQYF. CDR3 bases: TGCGCCAGCAGCTCTGGACTAGCGGGCCGAATCATTACAGATACGCAGTATTTT.

V usage is TRBV6-1 and J usage is TRBJ1-6; no clear D gene. This CDR3 region has 12 residues. V was trimmed by 4 bases and J by 7 bases, leaving 5 bases between them. From germline, CDR1 is MNHNS and CDR2 SASEGT. Here the CDR3 DNA reads TGTGCCAGCAGTGCCGAGAATTCACCCCTCCACTTT. Translation: CASSAENSPLHF.

The CDR3 nucleotides read TGTGCCAGCAGCGTAGGGGGTAGCGGGAGGTGGGAGCAGTACTTC. Protein: CASSVGGSGRWEQYF. The chain is built from TRBV9 and TRBJ2-7, with 10 nucleotides matching TRBD2. V trimming: 0 bases; J trimming: 7 bases; junction bases outside the gene matches: 7. CDR1 and CDR2 (germline): SGDLS, YYNGEE. The CDR3 has 15 residues.

The CDR3: CASSLDRVGTEAFF. The CDR3 nucleotides are TGTGCCAGCAGCCTGGACAGGGTAGGGACTGAAGCTTTCTTT. The chain is built from TRBV6-5 and TRBJ1-1, with TRBD1 matching over 8 bases. The CDR3 totals 14 residues. Losses at the gene ends were 6 bases for V and 5 bases for J; bases not matched to a gene: 8. Germline V gene data show CDR1 as MNHEY and CDR2 as SVGAGI.

The V call is TRBV7-9, the J call TRBJ2-6, with a possible D match to TRBD1 (6 bases). Trimming took off 2 bases at V and 0 bases at J, with 11 bases between the two ends. CDR3 length: 17 amino acids. Germline-derived CDR1 and CDR2 are SEHNR and FQNEAQ (reference sequence). CDR3 in amino acids: CASSLTGWSSGANVLTF. The CDR3 nucleotides are TGTGCCAGCAGCTTAACAGGGTGGAGCTCTGGGGCCAACGTCCTGACTTTC.

The V gene is TRBV10-1, the J gene TRBJ2-1, with 7 nucleotides matching TRBD2. CDR3 length: 17 residues. The germline V gene encodes CDR1 WNHNN and CDR2 SYGVQD (reference sequence). The junction had 9 bases not matched to a gene; V was cut back by 4 bases and J by 0 bases. In DNA, the CDR3 is TGCGCCAGCAGTGGGGAGGGGTCCGGGAGCTCCTACAATGAGCAGTTCTTC. Protein product: CASSGEGSGSSYNEQFF.

Concerning this clone itself: The sample holds other DNA sequences that translate to the same CDR3. The chain combines TRBV7-9 with TRBJ2-7; 7 positions agree with TRBD1. This CDR3 spans 13 amino acids. The trim removed 5 bases at V and 3 bases at J, leaving 4 bases unmatched. Germline CDR1 reads SEHNR; CDR2 reads FQNEAQ (reference sequence). The CDR3 loop is CASSPAGGYEQYF. The CDR3 DNA reads TGTGCCAGCAGCCCAGCAGGGGGCTACGAGCAGTACTTC.

This clone appeared many times. The J gene is TRBJ1-5, the V gene TRBV19; the D gene is possibly TRBD1 (6 bases). In germline, CDR1 is LNHDA, CDR2 SQIVND (reference sequence). CDR3 size: 13 residues. Trimming took 3 bases from V and 4 from J, leaving 7 bases between them. CDR3 nucleotides: TGTGCCAGTAGTATGCAGGGGAATCAGCCCCAGCATTTT. It encodes CASSMQGNQPQHF.

The V and J genes are TRBV4-3 and TRBJ1-2; D remains ambiguous. Trimming took 4 bases from V and 0 from J, leaving 12 bases between them. The CDR3 totals 15 residues. The germline V gene has CDR1 LGHNA and CDR2 YSLEER. In DNA, the CDR3 is TGCGCCAGCAGCCCGACGATCTTCACTAACTATGGCTACACCTTC. It is translated as CASSPTIFTNYGYTF.

The rearrangement joins TRBV19 to TRBJ1-5; weak D call: TRBD1 (5 bases). The CDR3 covers 15 residues. The germline CDR1 and CDR2 sequences are LNHDA and SQIVND (reference sequence). V was cut by 2 bases and J by 3 bases, with 11 bases left in between. This CDR3 is CASSITQGYNQPQHF. CDR3 nucleotides: TGTGCCAGTAGTATAACCCAGGGATACAATCAGCCCCAGCATTTT.

The rearrangement links TRBV10-2 to TRBJ1-1; D is unresolved. V lost 2 bases, J lost 1 base, and 11 bases lay in between. This CDR3 is built from 15 residues. The germline CDR1 and CDR2 sequences are WSHSY and SAAADI. The CDR3 loop reads CASSEVVGSNTEAFF. Written as DNA, the CDR3 is TGCGCCAGCAGTGAGGTGGTCGGATCGAACACTGAAGCTTTCTTT.

The chain is built from TRBV6-5 and TRBJ1-1; D remains ambiguous. V lost 2 bases to trimming and J lost 4 bases, with 5 bases between them. Per germline, CDR1 MNHEY and CDR2 SVGAGI. CDR3 length: 12 amino acids. This CDR3 is CASSYGPTEAFF. DNA of the CDR3: TGTGCCAGCAGTTACGGGCCCACTGAAGCTTTCTTT.